These 16 T cell receptor beta chains came from one sample sequenced in a study of T cell repertoires in cytomegalovirus infection. No antigen has been identified for these receptors. Using its own MiXCR run on the reads, TCRdb lists one record per CDR3 protein. The sample holds around 770,000 distinct CDR3 sequences, under 35% seen once. The input for sequencing was cultured CD8+ T cells from PBMCs, taken from culture after CMV antigen stimulation. The receptor set was obtained from a human donor in good health (CMV status not recorded). Some clones in this sample may be carry-over from other donors' samples.

The chain recombines TRBV7-6 with TRBJ2-2; 7 bases are a match to TRBD2. Germline V lookup: CDR1 SGHVS, CDR2 FNYEAQ. The CDR3 is 16 amino acids. Germline trimming cut 5 bases from V and 0 bases from J; bases unmatched to any gene: 6. The CDR3 region is CASSPRAGTNTGELFF. DNA of the CDR3: TGTGCCAGCAGCCCCAGAGCGGGGACGAACACCGGGGAGCTGTTTTTT.

The sample holds many counts of this clonotype. The rearrangement links TRBV7-8 to TRBJ2-5; TRBD2 matches at 9 bases. V shed 6 bases, J shed 2 bases, and the junction held 16 bases outside the gene matches. This CDR3 spans 18 amino acids. Per the germline V gene, CDR1 is SGHVS and CDR2 is FQNEAQ. The CDR3 DNA reads TGTGCCAGCAGTCCCTTCCCGTTTAGCGGGGGAGTGCAAGAGACCCAGTACTTC. It yields the protein CASSPFPFSGGVQETQYF.

In its sample, this clonotype was seen a few times. The rearrangement links TRBV7-9 to TRBJ2-7, with 8 bases aligning to TRBD2. The germline V gene encodes CDR1 SEHNR and CDR2 FQNEAQ (reference sequence). The CDR3 covers 14 residues. Unmatched junction bases numbered 6, after V lost 5 bases and J lost 3 bases. CDR3 sequence reads: CASSRGGALYEQYF. CDR3 nucleotide sequence: TGTGCCAGCAGCCGGGGGGGAGCTCTCTACGAGCAGTACTTC.

The chain recombines TRBV19 with TRBJ2-1; D gene uncertain. The germline V and J ends were trimmed by 4 bases and 10 bases, with 11 bases remaining between them. The CDR3 runs to 12 residues. Germline CDR1 and CDR2: LNHDA and SQIVND (reference sequence). CDR3 loop: CASSTDTGEQFF. The CDR3 DNA reads as TGTGCCAGTAGTACTGATACCGGAGAGCAGTTCTTC.

The chain is built from TRBV11-3 and TRBJ2-5; TRBD1 matches 10 bases. Germline V gives CDR1 SGHNT, CDR2 YENEEA. There are 14 residues in the CDR3. V trimming: 4 bases; J trimming: 5 bases; junction bases outside the gene matches: 4. CDR3 sequence (DNA): TGTGCCAGCAGCTCGCGGACAGGGGGGGAGACCCAGTACTTC. It codes for CASSSRTGGETQYF.

The chain employs TRBV10-3 and TRBJ2-2, with TRBD1 matching 11 bases. The junction had 11 bases not matched to a gene; V was cut back by 5 bases and J by 0 bases. There are 19 residues in the CDR3. The germline V gene has CDR1 ENHRY and CDR2 SYGVKD. CDR3 residues: CAISYLPDRGHPNTGELFF. As DNA, the CDR3 is TGTGCCATCAGTTACCTACCGGACAGGGGGCATCCGAACACCGGGGAGCTGTTTTTT.

The chain joins TRBV25-1 to TRBJ2-1, with D maybe TRBD2 (7 bases). Germline CDR1 MGHDK, CDR2 SYGVNS. V dropped 2 bases and J dropped 12 bases, with 14 bases sitting between them. This CDR3 has 13 amino acids. The CDR3, as DNA: TGTGCCAGCAGTGAAAATAGGGGGGGTGGGCAGTTCTTC. This translates into CASSENRGGGQFF.

This clonotype was seen a few times. This chain links TRBV12-3 or TRBV12-4 with TRBJ1-2, with 9 bases fitting TRBD1. The CDR3 is made up of 13 amino acids. The ends lost 10 bases at V and 7 bases at J; junction bases unmatched: 10. In nucleotides, the CDR3 is TGTGCCATCCCGGGACAGGGAACAGGTGGCTACACCTTC. Its protein product is CAIPGQGTGGYTF.

This clonotype was found a few times. The chain recombines TRBV13 with TRBJ2-1, with TRBD2 matching over 12 bases. The CDR3 extends over 15 amino acids. Per the germline V gene, CDR1 is PRHDT and CDR2 is FYEKMQ (reference sequence). J gave up 7 bases and V 5 bases, and 6 bases lay outside the gene matches. CDR3 nucleotides: TGTGCCAGCAGCACCGGACTAGCGGGGTTAAATGAGCAGTTCTTC. Translated: CASSTGLAGLNEQFF. Filled out from reference TRBV13 and TRBJ2-1, the complete variable domain reads AAGVIQSPRHLIKEKRETATLKCYPIPRHDTVYWYQQGPGQDPQFLISFYEKMQSDKGSIPDRFSAQQFSDYHSELNMSSLELGDSALYFCASSTGLAGLNEQFFGPGTRLTVL.

The table lists this clonotype with a few counts. The gene calls are TRBV4-2 and TRBJ2-1, with TRBD2 identical over 7 bases. CDR1 is LGHNA, CDR2 YNFKEQ, per germline. The CDR3 runs 16 residues. V lost 3 bases and J lost 2; bases outside the gene matches: 7. For the CDR3, the DNA is TGTGCCAGCAGCCAGAACCTCGGACTAGCCTACAATGAGCAGTTCTTC. This gives the protein CASSQNLGLAYNEQFF.

This clonotype was seen more than once but under ten times. The chain carries TRBV7-9 and TRBJ2-7, with 7 bases fitting TRBD1. Germline V gives CDR1 SEHNR, CDR2 FQNEAQ (reference sequence). CDR3 length: 14 amino acids. The trim removed 4 bases at V and 4 bases at J, leaving 7 bases unmatched. The CDR3 is CASSSMGTEYEQYF. The DNA for the CDR3 is TGTGCCAGCAGCTCCATGGGGACAGAGTACGAGCAGTACTTC. The complete variable domain, with remaining parts taken from reference TRBV7-9 and TRBJ2-7, reads DTGVSQNPRHKITKRGQNVTFRCDPISEHNRLYWYRQTLGQGPEFLTYFQNEAQLEKSRLLSDRFSAERPKGSFSTLEIQRTEQGDSAMYLCASSSMGTEYEQYFGPGTRLTVT.

The chain employs TRBV19 and TRBJ1-5; possible D gene TRBD1, 6 bases. V was cut by 4 bases and J by 1 base, with 14 bases left in between. The CDR3 runs to 16 residues. CDR1 and CDR2 from the germline V gene are LNHDA and SQIVND (reference sequence). CDR3 sequence reads: CASSNHRELSNQPQHF. The CDR3 DNA is TGTGCCAGTAGTAACCACAGGGAACTGAGCAATCAGCCCCAGCATTTT.

The J gene is TRBJ2-5, the V gene TRBV7-2; the match to TRBD2 covers 8 bases. V lost 8 bases and J lost 3; bases outside the gene matches: 14. CDR1 is SGHTA and CDR2 is FQGNSA in the germline V gene. CDR3 length equals 16 residues. In nucleotides, the CDR3 is TGTGCCAGCGGAGAAGCCGGGACTAGTGGCGAAGAGACCCAGTACTTC. Residues: CASGEAGTSGEETQYF.

The J gene is TRBJ1-1, the V gene TRBV15; a possible D gene is TRBD1 (6 bases). The length of the CDR3 is 14 residues. Germline V gives CDR1 LNHNV, CDR2 YYDKDF (reference sequence). The V end was cut by 6 bases, the J end by 1 base, with 12 bases between. CDR3 protein: CATRIGQTNTEAFF. CDR3 nucleotides: TGTGCCACCAGGATAGGACAGACGAACACTGAAGCTTTCTTT.

This clonotype has more than one count but fewer than ten. The chain couples TRBV12-3 or TRBV12-4 to TRBJ2-1; maybe TRBD2 (5 bases). CDR3 length: 15 amino acids. The V gene lost 0 bases and the J gene lost 3 bases, with 9 bases spanning the gap. CDR3 nucleotide sequence: TGTGCCAGCAGTTTAGCACCGGGGTTCTACAATGAGCAGTTCTTC. This gives the protein CASSLAPGFYNEQFF.

The rearrangement uses TRBV18 and TRBJ2-1; a weak D match, TRBD1 (5 bases). In germline, CDR1 is KGHSH, CDR2 LQKENI. The CDR3 consists of 17 residues. V shed 2 bases and J shed 3 bases, with 17 bases lying between them. The CDR3 DNA reads TGTGCCAGCTCACCAGTCCAAGGGGCCATCAGCTACAATGAGCAGTTCTTC. This codes for CASSPVQGAISYNEQFF.